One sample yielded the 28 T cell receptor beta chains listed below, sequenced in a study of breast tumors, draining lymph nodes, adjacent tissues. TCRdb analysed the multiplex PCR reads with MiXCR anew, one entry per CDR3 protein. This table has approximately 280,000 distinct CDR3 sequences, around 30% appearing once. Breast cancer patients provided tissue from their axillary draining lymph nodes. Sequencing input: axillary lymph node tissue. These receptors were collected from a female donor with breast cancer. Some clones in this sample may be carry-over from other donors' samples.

CDR3 sequence: CASSPQGPADTQYF. CDR3 sequence (DNA): TGTGCCAGCTCACCACAGGGGCCGGCGGATACGCAGTATTTT. The V call is TRBV18, the J call TRBJ2-3, with D possibly matching TRBD1 (5 bases). Germline loops: CDR1 KGHSH, CDR2 LQKENI. Trimming removed 1 base from V and 6 bases from J, with 11 bases in between. This CDR3 has 14 residues.

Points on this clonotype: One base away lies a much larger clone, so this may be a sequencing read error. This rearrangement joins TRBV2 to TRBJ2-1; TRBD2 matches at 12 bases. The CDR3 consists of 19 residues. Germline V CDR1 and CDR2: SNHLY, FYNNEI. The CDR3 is CASSEPASGRALSYNDQFF. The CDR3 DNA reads TGTGCCAGCAGTGAACCGGCTAGCGGGAGGGCCCTCTCCTACAATGACCAGTTCTTC.

CDR3 in amino acids: CASSLAQGAYGYTF. For the CDR3, the DNA is TGTGCCAGCAGTTTAGCTCAGGGCGCCTATGGCTACACCTTC. This rearrangement joins TRBV12-3 or TRBV12-4 to TRBJ1-2; possible D gene TRBD1, 5 bases. Trimming removed 0 bases at V and 4 bases at J, with 9 bases between. This CDR3 has 14 amino acids.

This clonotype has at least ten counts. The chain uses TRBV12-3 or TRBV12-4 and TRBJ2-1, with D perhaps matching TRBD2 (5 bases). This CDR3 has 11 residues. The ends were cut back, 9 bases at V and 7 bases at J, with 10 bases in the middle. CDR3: CASQRLNEQFF. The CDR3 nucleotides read TGTGCCAGTCAGCGGTTGAATGAGCAGTTCTTC.

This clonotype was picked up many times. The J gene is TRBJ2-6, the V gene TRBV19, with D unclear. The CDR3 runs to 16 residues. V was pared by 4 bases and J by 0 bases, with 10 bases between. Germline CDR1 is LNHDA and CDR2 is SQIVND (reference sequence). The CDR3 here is CASSNDPSSGANVLTF. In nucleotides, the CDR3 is TGTGCCAGTAGTAATGACCCGTCCTCTGGGGCCAACGTCCTGACTTTC.

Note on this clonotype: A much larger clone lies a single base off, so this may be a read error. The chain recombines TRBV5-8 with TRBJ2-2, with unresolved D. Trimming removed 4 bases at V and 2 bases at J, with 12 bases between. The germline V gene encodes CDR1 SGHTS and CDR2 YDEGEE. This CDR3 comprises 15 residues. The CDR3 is CASSLDQVNTGELFF. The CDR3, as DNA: TGTGCCAGCAGCCTCGACCAAGTAAACACCGGGGAGCTGTTTTTT.

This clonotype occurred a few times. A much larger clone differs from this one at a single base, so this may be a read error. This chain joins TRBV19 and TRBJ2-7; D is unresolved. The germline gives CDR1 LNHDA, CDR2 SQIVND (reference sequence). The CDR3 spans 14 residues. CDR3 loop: CASSISSNSCEQYF. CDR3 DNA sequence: TGTGCCAGTAGTATAAGCAGTAACTCCTGCGAGCAGTACTTC.

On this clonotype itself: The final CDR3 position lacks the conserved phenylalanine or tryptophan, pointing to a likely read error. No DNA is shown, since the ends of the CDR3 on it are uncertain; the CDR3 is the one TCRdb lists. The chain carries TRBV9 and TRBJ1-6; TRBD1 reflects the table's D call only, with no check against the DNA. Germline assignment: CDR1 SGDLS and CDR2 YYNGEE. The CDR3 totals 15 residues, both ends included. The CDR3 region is CASSVGLPGNSPPHS.

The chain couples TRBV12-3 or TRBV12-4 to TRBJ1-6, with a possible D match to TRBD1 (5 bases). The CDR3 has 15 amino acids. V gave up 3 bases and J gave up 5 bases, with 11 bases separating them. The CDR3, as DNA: TGTGCCAGCAGTTTCCGGGGCCAGGATAATTCACCCCTCCACTTT. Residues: CASSFRGQDNSPLHF.

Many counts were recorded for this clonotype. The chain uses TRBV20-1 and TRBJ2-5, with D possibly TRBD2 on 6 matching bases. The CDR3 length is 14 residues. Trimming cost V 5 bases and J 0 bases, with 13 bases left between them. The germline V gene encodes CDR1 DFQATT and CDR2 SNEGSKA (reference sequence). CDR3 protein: CSAGAGGNQETQYF. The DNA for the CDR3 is TGCAGTGCTGGGGCTGGGGGGAACCAAGAGACCCAGTACTTC.

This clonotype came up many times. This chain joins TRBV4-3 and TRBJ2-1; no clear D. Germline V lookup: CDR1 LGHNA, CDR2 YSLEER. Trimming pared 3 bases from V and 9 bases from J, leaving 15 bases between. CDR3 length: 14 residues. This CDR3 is CASSHSAQTSEQFF. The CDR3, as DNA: TGCGCCAGCAGCCACTCGGCCCAGACGAGTGAGCAGTTCTTC.

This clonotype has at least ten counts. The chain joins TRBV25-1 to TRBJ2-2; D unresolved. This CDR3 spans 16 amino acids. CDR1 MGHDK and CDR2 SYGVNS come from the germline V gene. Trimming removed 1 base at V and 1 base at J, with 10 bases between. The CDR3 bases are TGTGCCAGCAGTGAATTATGGGCATTGAACACCGGGGAGCTGTTTTTT. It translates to CASSELWALNTGELFF.

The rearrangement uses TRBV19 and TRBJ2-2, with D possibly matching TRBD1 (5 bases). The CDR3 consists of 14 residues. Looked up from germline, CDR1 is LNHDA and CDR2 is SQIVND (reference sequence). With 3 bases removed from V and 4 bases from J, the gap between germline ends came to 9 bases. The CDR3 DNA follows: TGTGCCAGTAGTATTGATGGGGCCACCGGGGAGCTGTTTTTT. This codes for CASSIDGATGELFF.

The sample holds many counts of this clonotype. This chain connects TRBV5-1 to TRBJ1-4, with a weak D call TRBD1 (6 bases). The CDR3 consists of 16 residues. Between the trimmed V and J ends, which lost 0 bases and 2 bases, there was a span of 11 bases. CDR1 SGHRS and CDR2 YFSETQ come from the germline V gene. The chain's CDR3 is CASSLEGRGTNEKLFF. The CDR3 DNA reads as TGCGCCAGCAGCTTGGAGGGCAGGGGCACTAATGAAAAACTGTTTTTT.

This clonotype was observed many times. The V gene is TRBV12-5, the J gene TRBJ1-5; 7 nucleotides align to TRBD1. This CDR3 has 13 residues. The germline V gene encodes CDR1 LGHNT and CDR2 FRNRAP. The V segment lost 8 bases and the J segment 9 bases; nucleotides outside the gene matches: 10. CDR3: CASSQGGLGPQHF. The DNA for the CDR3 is TGTGCTAGTTCTCAAGGGGGCCTTGGGCCCCAGCATTTT.

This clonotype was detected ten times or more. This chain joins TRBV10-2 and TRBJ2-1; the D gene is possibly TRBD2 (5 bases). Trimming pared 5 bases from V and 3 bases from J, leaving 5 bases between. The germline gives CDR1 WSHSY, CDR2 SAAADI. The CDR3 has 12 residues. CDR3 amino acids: CASSSGYNEQFF. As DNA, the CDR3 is TGCGCCAGCAGTAGCGGCTACAATGAGCAGTTCTTC.

CDR3 amino acids: CASSARLGTHSYEQYF. The CDR3 nucleotides read TGTGCCAGCAGTGCTAGACTCGGGACCCACTCCTACGAGCAGTACTTC. The chain is built from TRBV7-8 and TRBJ2-7; D may be TRBD1 or TRBD2 (5 bases each). The CDR3 contains 16 residues. V was shortened by 6 bases and J by 0 bases, with 18 bases between the two germline ends. Germline values: CDR1 SGHVS, CDR2 FQNEAQ.

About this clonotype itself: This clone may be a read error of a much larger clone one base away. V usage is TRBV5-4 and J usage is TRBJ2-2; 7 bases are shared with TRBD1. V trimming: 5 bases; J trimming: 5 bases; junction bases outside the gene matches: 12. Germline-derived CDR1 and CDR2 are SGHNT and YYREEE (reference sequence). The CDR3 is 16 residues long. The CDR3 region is CASSSARARGTGELFF. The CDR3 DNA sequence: TGTGCCAGCAGTTCAGCTAGGGCCAGGGGGACCGGGGAGCTGTTTTTT.

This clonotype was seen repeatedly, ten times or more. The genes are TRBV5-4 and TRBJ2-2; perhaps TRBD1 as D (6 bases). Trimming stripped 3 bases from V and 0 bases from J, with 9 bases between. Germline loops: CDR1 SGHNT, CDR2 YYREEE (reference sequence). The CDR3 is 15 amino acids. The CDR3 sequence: CASSSGAANTGELFF. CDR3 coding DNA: TGTGCCAGCAGCTCAGGGGCGGCGAACACCGGGGAGCTGTTTTTT.

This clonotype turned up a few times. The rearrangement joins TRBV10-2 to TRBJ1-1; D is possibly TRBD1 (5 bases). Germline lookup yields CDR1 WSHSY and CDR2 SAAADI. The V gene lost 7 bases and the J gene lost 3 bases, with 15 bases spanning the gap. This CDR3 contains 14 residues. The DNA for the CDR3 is TGCGCCAGCAAAGTTCCAGGGCCGGACACTGAAGCTTTCTTT. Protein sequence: CASKVPGPDTEAFF.

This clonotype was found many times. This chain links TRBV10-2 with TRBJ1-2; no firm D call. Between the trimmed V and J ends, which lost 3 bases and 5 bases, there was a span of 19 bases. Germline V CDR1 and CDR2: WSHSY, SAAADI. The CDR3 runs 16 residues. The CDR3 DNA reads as TGCGCCAGCAGTGATATGGGTCGCAGCACCCTTTATGGCTACACCTTC. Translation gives CASSDMGRSTLYGYTF.

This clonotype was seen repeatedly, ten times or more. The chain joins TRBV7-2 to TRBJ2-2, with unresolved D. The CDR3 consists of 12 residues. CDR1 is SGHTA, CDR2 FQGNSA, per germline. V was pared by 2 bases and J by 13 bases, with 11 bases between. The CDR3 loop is CASSLTGLVLFF. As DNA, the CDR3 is TGTGCCAGCAGCTTAACCGGGTTGGTGCTGTTTTTT.

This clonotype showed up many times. DNA of the CDR3: TGTGCTGCGAGGGGGCAGGGGGACAATGAGCAGTTCTTC. Translated, it gives CAARGQGDNEQFF. The chain joins TRBV19 to TRBJ2-1; 7 bases agree with TRBD1. The CDR3 extends over 13 amino acids. CDR1 and CDR2 (germline): LNHDA, SQIVND (reference sequence).

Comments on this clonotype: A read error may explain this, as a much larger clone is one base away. CDR3 DNA: TGTGCCAGCAGCCCGGTAGGGGCACGCTACGAGCAGTACTTC. As protein: CASSPVGARYEQYF. This chain uses TRBV5-6 with TRBJ2-7, with D possibly being TRBD1 (5 bases). Germline CDR1 SGHDT, CDR2 YYEEEE. Trimming took off 4 bases at V and 3 bases at J, with 14 bases between the two ends. The CDR3 runs 14 residues.

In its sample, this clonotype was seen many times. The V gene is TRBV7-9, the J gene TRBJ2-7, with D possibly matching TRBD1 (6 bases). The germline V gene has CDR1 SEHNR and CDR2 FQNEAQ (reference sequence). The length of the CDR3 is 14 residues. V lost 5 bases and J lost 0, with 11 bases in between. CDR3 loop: CASSPGVNSYEQYF. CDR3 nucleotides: TGTGCCAGCAGCCCAGGGGTAAACTCCTACGAGCAGTACTTC.

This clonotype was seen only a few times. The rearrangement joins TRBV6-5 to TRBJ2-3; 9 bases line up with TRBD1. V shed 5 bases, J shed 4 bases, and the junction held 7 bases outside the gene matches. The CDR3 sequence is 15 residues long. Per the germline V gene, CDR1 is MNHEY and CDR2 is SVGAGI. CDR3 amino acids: CASSPPGQGSDTQYF. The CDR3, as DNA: TGTGCCAGCAGTCCTCCGGGACAGGGCTCAGATACGCAGTATTTT.

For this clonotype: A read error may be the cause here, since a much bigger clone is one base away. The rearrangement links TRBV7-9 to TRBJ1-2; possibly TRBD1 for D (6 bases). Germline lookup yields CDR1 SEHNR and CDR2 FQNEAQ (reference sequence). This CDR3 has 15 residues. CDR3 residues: CASSRQDNRVHGYPF. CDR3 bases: TGTGCCAGCAGCCGCCAGGATAACAGGGTACATGGCTACCCCTTC. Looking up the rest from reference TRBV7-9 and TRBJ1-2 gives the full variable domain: DTGVSQNPRHKITKRGQNVTFRCDPISEHNRLYWYRQTLGQGPEFLTYFQNEAQLEKSRLLSDRFSAERPKGSFSTLEIQRTEQGDSAMYLCASSRQDNRVHGYPFGSGTRLTVV.

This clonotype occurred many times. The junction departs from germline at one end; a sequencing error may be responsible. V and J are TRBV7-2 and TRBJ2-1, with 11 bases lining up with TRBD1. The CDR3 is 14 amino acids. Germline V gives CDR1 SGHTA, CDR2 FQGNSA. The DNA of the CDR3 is TGTGCCAGCAGCGTAGCGGGGACAGGGGGGTTACAGCTCTTC. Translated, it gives CASSVAGTGGLQLF.